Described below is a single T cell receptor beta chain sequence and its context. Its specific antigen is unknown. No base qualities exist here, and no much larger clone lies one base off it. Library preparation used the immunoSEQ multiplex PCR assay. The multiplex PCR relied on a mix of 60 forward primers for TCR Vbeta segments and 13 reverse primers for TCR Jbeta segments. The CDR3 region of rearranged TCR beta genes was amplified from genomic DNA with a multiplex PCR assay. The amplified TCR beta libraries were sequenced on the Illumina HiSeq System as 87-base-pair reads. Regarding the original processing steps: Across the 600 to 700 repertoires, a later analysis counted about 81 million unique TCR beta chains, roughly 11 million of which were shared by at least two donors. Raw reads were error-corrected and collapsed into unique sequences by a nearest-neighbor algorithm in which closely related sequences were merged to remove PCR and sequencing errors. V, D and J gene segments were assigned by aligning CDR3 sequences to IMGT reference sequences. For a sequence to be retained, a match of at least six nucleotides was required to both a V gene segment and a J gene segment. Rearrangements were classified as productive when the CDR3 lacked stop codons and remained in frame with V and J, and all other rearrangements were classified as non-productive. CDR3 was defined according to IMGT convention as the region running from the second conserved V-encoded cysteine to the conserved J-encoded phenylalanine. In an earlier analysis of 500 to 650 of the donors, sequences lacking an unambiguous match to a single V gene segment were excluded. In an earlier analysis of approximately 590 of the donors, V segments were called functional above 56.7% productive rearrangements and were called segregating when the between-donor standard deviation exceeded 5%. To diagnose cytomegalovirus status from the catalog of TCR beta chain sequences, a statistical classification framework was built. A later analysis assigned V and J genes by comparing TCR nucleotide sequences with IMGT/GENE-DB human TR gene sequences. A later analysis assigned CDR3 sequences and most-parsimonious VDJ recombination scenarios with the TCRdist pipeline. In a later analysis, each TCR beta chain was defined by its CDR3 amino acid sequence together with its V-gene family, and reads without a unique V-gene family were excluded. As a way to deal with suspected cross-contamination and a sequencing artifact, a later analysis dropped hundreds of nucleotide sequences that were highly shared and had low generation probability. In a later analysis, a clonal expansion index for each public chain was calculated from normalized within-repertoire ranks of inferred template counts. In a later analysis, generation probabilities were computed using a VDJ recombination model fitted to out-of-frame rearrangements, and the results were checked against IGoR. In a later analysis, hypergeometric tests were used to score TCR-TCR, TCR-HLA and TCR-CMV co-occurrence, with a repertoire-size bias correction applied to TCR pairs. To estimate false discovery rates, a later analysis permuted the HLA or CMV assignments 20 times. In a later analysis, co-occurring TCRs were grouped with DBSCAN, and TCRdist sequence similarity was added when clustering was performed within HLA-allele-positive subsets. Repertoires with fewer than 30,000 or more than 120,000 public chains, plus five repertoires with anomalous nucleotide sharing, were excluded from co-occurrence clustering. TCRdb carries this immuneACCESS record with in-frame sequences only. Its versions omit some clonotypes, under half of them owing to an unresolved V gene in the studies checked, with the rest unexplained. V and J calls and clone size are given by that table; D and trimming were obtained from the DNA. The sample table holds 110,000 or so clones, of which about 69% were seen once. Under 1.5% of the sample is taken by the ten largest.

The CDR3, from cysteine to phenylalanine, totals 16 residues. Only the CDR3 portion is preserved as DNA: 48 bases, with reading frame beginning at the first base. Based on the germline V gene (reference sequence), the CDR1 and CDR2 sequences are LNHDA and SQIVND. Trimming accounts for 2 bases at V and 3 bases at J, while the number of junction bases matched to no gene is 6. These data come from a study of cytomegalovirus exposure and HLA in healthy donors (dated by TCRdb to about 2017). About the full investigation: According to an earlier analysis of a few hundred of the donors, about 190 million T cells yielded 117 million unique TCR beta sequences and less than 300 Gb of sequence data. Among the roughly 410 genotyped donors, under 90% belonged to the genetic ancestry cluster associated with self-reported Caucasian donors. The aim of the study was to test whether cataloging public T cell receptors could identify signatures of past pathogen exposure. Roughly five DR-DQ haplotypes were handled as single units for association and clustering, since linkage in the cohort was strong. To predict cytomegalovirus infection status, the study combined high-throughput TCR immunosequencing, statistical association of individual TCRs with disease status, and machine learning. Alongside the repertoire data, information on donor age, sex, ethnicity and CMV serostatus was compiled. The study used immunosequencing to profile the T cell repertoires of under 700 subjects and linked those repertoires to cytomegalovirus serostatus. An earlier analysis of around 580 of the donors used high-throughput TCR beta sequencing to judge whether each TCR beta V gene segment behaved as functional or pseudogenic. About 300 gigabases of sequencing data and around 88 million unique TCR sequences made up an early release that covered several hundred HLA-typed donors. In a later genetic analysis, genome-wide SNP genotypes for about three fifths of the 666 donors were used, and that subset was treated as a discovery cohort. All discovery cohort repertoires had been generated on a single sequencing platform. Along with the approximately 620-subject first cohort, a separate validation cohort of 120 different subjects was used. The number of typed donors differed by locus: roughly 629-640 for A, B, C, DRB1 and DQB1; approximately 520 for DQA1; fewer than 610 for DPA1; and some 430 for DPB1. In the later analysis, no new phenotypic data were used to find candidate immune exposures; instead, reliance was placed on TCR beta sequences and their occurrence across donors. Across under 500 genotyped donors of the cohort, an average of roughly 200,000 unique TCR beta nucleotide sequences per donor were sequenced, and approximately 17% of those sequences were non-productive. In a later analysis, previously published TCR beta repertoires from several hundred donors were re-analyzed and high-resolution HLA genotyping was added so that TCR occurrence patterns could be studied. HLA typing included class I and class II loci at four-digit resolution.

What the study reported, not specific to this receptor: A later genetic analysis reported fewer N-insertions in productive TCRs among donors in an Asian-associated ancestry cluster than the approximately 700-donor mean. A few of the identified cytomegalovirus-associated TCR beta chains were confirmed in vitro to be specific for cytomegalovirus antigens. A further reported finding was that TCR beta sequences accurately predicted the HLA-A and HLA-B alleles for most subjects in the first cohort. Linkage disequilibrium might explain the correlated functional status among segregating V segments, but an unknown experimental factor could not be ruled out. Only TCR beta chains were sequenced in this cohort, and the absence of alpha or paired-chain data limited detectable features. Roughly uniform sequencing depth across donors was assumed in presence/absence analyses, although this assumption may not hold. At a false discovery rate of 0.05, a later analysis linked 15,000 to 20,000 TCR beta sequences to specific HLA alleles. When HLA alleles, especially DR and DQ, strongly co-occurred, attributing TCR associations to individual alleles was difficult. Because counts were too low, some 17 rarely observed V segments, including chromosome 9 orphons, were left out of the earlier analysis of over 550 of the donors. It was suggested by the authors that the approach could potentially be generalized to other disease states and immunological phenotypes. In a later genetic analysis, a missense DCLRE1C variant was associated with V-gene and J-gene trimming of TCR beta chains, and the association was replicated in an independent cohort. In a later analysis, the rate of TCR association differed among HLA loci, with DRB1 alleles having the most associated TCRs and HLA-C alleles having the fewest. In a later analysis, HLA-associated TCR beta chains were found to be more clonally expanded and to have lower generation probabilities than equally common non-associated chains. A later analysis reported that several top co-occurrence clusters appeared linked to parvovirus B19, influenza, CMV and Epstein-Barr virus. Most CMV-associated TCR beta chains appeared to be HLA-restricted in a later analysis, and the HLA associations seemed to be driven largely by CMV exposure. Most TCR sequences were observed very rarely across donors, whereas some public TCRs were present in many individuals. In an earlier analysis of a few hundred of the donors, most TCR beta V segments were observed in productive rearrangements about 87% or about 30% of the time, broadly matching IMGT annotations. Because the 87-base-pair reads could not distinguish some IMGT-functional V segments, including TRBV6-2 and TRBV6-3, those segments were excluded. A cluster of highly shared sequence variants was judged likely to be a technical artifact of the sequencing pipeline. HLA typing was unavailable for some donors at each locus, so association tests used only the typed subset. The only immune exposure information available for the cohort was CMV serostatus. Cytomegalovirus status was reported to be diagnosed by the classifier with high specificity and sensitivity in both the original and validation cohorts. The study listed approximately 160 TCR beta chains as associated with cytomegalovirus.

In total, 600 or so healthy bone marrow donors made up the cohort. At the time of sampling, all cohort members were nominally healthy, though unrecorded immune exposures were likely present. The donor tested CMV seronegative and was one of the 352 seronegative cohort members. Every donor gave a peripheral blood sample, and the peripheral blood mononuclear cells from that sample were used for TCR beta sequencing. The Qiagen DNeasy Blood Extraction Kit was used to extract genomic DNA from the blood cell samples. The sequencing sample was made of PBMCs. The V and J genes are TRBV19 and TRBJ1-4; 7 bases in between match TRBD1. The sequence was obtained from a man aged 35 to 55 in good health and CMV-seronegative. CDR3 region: CASSINPGQPNEKLFF. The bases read TGTGCCAGTAGTATAAATCCGGGACAGCCTAATGAAAAACTGTTTTTT.